The following is a TCR beta chain sequence with its context. Its antigen is undetermined. The data derive from a study of blood T cells in healthy people across ages. Across the whole study: In model experiments, template switching was able to capture about one barcoded beta molecule for every two T cells that were present. Overall study results and limits: Age showed a roughly linear inverse relationship with TCR beta diversity per million T cells.

PCR was performed a second time for roughly 7 to 11 cycles using a sample-barcoded 5' primer and a J-beta primer mix. A template-switch adaptor that had 12 random nucleotides put a tag on each cDNA molecule. The study obtained at least 3 million CDR3-containing paired-end reads from every sample. TCRdb recomputed calls from the 5' RACE reads with MiXCR, one row per CDR3 protein. Among about 670,000 distinct CDR3 sequences listed, less than 45% were seen once. The V and J ends lost 5 bases and 0 bases respectively, with 15 bases between them. CDR3 length: 16 residues. Germline V gene sequence: CDR1 MDHEN, CDR2 SYDVKM.

The receptor comes from a man at least 80 years old in good health. Material: blood. This chain connects TRBV28 to TRBJ2-3, with D possibly TRBD2 on 6 matching bases. This CDR3 is CASSPGTSKSTDTQYF. The CDR3 bases are TGTGCCAGCAGTCCCGGGACTTCCAAGAGCACAGATACGCAGTATTTT. Looking up the rest from reference TRBV28 and TRBJ2-3 gives the full variable domain: DVKVTQSSRYLVKRTGEKVFLECVQDMDHENMFWYRQDPGLGLRLIYFSYDVKMKEKGDIPEGYSVSREKKERFSLILESASTNQTSMYLCASSPGTSKSTDTQYFGPGTRLTVL.